The following is a TCR beta chain sequence with its context. The antigen it binds to is not known. Nothing much larger sits one base from this clone, and base qualities are not available. Libraries were constructed by the immunoSEQ multiplex PCR assay. TCRdb carries this immuneACCESS record with in-frame sequences only. Its versions omit some clonotypes, under half of them owing to an unresolved V gene in the studies checked, with the rest unexplained. For this sample there are about 59,000 clones; 93% appear just once. About 2.6% of the sample lies in the top ten. The CDR3 runs 16 residues from the cysteine to the phenylalanine. Of the read, only the CDR3 DNA is kept; its 48 bases are in frame from base 1. V and J are trimmed by 5 bases and 0 bases, and the gene matches miss 6 bases of the junction. Reading the germline V gene gives CDR1 MNHGY and CDR2 SAAAGT. These data belong to a study of T cell changes during pregnancy in multiple sclerosis (dated by TCRdb to between 2018 and 2021). Regarding the study in general: The study looked at changes in the T cell repertoire across pregnancy in women with multiple sclerosis.

This material consisted of CD8+ T cells from peripheral blood mononuclear cells, taken in the third trimester of pregnancy. The V and J genes are TRBV6-8 and TRBJ1-5, with 8 bases aligning to TRBD1. The origin of this receptor is a female donor with multiple sclerosis, enrolled in a pregnancy study. The CDR3 sequence is CASSTGGPYSNQPQHF. The sequenced DNA is TGTGCCAGCAGTACAGGGGGTCCCTATAGCAATCAGCCCCAGCATTTT.